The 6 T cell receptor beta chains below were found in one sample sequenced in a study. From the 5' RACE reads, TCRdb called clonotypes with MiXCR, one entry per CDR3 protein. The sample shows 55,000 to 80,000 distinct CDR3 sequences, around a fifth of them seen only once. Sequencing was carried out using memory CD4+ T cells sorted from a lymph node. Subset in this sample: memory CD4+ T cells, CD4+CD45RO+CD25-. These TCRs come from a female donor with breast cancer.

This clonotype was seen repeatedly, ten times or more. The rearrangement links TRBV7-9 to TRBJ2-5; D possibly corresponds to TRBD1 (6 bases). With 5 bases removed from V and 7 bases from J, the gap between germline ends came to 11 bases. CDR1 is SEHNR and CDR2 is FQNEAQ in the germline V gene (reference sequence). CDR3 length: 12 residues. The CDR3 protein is CASSRVQGTQYF. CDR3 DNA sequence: TGTGCCAGCAGCCGAGTACAGGGGACCCAGTACTTC.

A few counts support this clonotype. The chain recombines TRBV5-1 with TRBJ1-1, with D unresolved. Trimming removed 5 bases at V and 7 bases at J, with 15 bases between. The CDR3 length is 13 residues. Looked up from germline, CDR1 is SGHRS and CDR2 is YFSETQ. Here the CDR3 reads CASRRGREGEAFF. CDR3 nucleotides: TGCGCCAGCAGGCGGGGAAGGGAAGGTGAAGCTTTCTTT.

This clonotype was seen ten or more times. The CDR3 here is CASSSTGSFEAFF. CDR3 sequence (DNA): TGCGCCAGCAGCTCTACAGGGTCCTTTGAAGCTTTCTTT. The chain has TRBV5-1 and TRBJ1-1; TRBD1 is a possible D gene (6 bases). There are 13 residues in the CDR3. Trimming removed 3 bases at V and 7 bases at J, with 13 bases between. From germline, CDR1 is SGHRS and CDR2 YFSETQ.

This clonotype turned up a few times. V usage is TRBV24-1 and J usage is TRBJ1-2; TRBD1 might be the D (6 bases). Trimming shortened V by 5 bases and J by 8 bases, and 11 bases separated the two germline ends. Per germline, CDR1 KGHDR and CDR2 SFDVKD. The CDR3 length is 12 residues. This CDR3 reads CATSVGDKGYTF. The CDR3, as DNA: TGTGCCACCAGTGTGGGGGACAAAGGCTACACCTTC.

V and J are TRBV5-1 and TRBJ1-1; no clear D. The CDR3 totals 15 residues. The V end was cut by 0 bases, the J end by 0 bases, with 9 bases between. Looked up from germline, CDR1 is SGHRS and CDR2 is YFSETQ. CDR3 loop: CASSLEYQMNTEAFF. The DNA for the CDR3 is TGCGCCAGCAGCTTGGAGTATCAGATGAACACTGAAGCTTTCTTT.

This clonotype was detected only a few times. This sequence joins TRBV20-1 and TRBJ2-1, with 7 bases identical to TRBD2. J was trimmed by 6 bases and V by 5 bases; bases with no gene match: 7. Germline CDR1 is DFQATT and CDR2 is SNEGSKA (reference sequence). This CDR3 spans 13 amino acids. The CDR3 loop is CSAQRGPTNEQFF. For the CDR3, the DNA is TGCAGTGCTCAGCGGGGACCAACCAATGAGCAGTTCTTC.